This T cell receptor (beta chain) was sequenced for a study of CD8+ T cells in alopecia areata. V dropped 0 bases and J dropped 8 bases, with 17 bases sitting between them. The CDR3 length is 15 residues. Germline assignment: CDR1 SQVTM and CDR2 ANQGSEA. TCR sequencing used cDNA made by reverse transcription of extracted RNA. Profiled with immunoSEQ multiplex PCR; TCRdb holds only in-frame clones, not every one. The table has under 250,000 clones, about 58% seen once. Study-wide results and limits: Many expanded lesional clones persisted in scalp and blood during tofacitinib treatment.

This clone was recorded a few times. Its target is not known. Specified treatment: oral pan-JAK inhibitor, 5-10 mg twice daily. The source was CD4+ T cells sorted from blood, collected at week 4, from a patient treated with tofacitinib. The rearrangement links TRBV29-1 to TRBJ2-1; D gene unclear. The receptor was isolated from a human donor with alopecia areata. The CDR3 DNA reads TGCAGCGTTGAAGATCGCGCTGCCCTTGGGGATGAGCAGTTCTTC. It specifies CSVEDRAALGDEQFF.